This TCR beta chain was identified in a study of control samples from healthy donors and cancer patients. Produced via immunoSEQ multiplex PCR; TCRdb's table is partial and in-frame only. The sample consists of 100,000 to 110,000 clones, roughly 84% of them appearing once. The CDR3 extends over 15 amino acids. Germline values: CDR1 KGHSH, CDR2 LQKENI. The V gene lost 0 bases and the J gene lost 5 bases, with 13 bases spanning the gap. This TCR was sampled from a woman aged 50 to 60 in good health. Sequences were obtained from blood. The genes are TRBV18 and TRBJ1-1, with D possibly TRBD1 on 5 matching bases. The CDR3 loop reads CASSPPAGRGTEAFF. In nucleotides, the CDR3 is TGTGCCAGCTCACCACCGGCAGGGCGGGGGACTGAAGCTTTCTTT.